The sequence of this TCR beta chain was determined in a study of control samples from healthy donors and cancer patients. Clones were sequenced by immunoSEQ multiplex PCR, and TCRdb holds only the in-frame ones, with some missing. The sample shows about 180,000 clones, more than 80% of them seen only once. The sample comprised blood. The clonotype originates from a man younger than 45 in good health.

The CDR3: CASSPGTGVRDTEAFF. Here the CDR3 DNA reads TGCGCCAGCAGCCCCGGGACAGGGGTGAGGGACACTGAAGCTTTCTTT. The rearrangement joins TRBV5-1 to TRBJ1-1; 10 bases are shared with TRBD1. This CDR3 is 16 amino acids long. V gave up 4 bases and J gave up 3 bases; unmatched junction bases: 9. CDR1 SGHRS and CDR2 YFSETQ come from the germline V gene.